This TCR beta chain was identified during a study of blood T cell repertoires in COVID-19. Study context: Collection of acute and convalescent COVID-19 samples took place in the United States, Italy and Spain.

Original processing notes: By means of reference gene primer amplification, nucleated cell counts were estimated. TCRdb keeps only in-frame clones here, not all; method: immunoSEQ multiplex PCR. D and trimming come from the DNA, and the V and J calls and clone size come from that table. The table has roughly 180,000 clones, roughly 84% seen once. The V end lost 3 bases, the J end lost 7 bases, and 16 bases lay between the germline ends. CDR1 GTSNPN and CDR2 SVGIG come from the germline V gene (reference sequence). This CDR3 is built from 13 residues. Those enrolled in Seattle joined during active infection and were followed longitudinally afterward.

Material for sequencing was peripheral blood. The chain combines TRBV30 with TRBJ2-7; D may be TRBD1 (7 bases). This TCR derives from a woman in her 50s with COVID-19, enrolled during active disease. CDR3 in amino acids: CAWSRYRGGEQYF. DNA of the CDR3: TGTGCCTGGAGCCGGTACAGGGGAGGAGAGCAGTACTTC.